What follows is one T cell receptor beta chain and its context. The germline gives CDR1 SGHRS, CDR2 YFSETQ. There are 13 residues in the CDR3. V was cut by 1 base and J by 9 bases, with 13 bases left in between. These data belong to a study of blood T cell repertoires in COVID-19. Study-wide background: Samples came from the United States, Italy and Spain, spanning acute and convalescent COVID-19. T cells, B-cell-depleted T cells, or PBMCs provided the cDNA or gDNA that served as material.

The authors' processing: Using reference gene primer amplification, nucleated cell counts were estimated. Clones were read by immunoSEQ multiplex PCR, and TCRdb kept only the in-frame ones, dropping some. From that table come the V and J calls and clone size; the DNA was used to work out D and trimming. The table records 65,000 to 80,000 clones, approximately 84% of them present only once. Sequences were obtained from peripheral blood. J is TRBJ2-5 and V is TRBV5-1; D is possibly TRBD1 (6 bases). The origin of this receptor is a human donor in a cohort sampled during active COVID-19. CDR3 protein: CASSLTAEGAQYF. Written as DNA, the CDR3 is TGCGCCAGCAGCTTGACTGCCGAGGGGGCCCAGTACTTC.